Below, one T cell receptor (beta chain) is given with its context. Antigen: not known. Sequenced by immunoSEQ multiplex PCR; TCRdb stores in-frame clones only, minus some. The repertoire has just under 80,000 clones, approximately 84% of them found once; the top ten carry more than 20%. The record originates from a study of OX40 agonist ivuxolimab in advanced cancers. The overall study: Patients were infused with ivuxolimab every 2 weeks at 0.01 to 10 mg/kg. Patients receiving dose escalation had hepatocellular carcinoma, melanoma, renal cell or head and neck cancer. Overall study results and limits: Researchers did not determine the expanded peripheral T cells' antigen specificity. Among T cells, CD8+ cells averaged more expanded clones than CD4+ cells.

CDR1 SGHTA and CDR2 FQGNSA come from the germline V gene. After removal of 1 base from V and 4 bases from J, the junction contained 6 bases not matched to a gene. The CDR3 has 15 amino acids. The chain links TRBV7-2 to TRBJ1-2; 7 positions agree with TRBD1. Sequenced material: CD4+ or CD8+ T cells sorted from blood, taken in a trial of the OX40 agonist ivuxolimab. The sequence was collected from an adult with an advanced solid tumor such as melanoma, head and neck, liver or kidney cancer. CDR3 in amino acids: CASSLGGDRVYGYTF. The CDR3, as DNA: TGTGCCAGCAGCTTAGGGGGCGACAGGGTCTATGGCTACACCTTC. The complete variable domain, with remaining parts taken from reference TRBV7-2 and TRBJ1-2, reads GAGVSQSPSNKVTEKGKDVELRCDPISGHTALYWYRQSLGQGLEFLIYFQGNSAPDKSGLPSDRFSAERTGGSVSTLTIQRTQQEDSAVYLCASSLGGDRVYGYTFGSGTRLTVV.